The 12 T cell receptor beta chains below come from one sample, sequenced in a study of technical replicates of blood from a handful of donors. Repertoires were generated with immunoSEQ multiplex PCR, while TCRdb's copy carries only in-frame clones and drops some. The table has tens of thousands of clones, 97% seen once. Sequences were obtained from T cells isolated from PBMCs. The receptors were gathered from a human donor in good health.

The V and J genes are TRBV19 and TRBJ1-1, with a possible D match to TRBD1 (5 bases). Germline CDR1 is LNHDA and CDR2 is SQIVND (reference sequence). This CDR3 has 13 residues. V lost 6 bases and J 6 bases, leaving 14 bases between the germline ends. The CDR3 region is CASSMTVFAEAFF. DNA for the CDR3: TGTGCCAGTAGCATGACAGTATTTGCTGAAGCTTTCTTT. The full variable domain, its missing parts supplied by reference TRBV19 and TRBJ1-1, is DGGITQSPKYLFRKEGQNVTLSCEQNLNHDAMYWYRQDPGQGLRLIYYSQIVNDFQKGDIAEGYSVSREKKESFPLTVTSAQKNPTAFYLCASSMTVFAEAFFGQGTRLTVV.

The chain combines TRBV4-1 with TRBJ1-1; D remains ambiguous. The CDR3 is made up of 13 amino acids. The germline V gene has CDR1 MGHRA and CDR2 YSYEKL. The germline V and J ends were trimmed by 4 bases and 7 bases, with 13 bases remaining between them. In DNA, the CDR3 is TGCGCCAGCAGCCCACGGGAGGTTAATGAAGCTTTCTTT. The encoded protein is CASSPREVNEAFF.

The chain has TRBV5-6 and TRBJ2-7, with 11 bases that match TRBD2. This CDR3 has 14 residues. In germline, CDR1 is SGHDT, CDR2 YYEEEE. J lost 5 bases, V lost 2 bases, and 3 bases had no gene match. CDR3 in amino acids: CASSFSGRVHEQYF. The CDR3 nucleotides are TGTGCCAGCAGCTTTAGCGGGAGGGTCCACGAGCAGTACTTC.

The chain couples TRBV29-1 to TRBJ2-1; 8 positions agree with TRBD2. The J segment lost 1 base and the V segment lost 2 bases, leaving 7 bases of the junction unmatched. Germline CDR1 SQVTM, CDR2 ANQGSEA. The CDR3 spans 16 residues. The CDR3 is CSVESIGGASYNEQFF. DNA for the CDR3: TGCAGCGTTGAAAGTATCGGGGGGGCATCCTACAATGAGCAGTTCTTC.

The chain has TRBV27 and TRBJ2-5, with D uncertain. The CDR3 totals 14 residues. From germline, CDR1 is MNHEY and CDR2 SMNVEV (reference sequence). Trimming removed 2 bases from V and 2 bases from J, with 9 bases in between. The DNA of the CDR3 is TGTGCCAGCAGTTTACGGCAGACTCAAGAGACCCAGTACTTC. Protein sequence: CASSLRQTQETQYF.

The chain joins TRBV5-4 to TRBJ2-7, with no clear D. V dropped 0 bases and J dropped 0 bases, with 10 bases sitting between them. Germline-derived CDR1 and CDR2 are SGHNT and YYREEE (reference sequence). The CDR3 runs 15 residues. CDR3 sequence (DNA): TGTGCCAGCAGCTTGGGTGGTACCTACTCCTACGAGCAGTACTTC. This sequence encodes CASSLGGTYSYEQYF. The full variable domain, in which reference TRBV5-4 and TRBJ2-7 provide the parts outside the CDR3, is ETGVTQSPTHLIKTRGQQVTLRCSSQSGHNTVSWYQQALGQGPQFIFQYYREEENGRGNFPPRFSGLQFPNYSSELNVNALELDDSALYLCASSLGGTYSYEQYFGPGTRLTVT.

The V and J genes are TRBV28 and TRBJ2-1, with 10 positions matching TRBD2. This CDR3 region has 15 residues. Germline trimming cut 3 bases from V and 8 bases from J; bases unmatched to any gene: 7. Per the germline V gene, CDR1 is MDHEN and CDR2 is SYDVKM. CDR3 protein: CASSLGSGRGDEQFF. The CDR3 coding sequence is TGTGCCAGCAGTTTGGGGAGCGGGAGGGGGGATGAGCAGTTCTTC.

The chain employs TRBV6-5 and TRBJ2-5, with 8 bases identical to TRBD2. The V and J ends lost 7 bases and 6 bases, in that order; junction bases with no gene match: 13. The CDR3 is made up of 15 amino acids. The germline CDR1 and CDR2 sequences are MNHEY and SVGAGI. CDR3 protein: CASNAGTSGGKTQYF. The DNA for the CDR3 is TGTGCCAGCAACGCCGGGACTAGTGGGGGCAAGACCCAGTACTTC.

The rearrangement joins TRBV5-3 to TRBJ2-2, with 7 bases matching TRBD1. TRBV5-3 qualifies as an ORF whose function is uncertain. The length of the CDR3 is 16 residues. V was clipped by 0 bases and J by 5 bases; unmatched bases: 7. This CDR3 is CARSLARQGGTGELFF. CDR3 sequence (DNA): TGTGCCAGAAGCTTGGCTCGACAGGGTGGGACCGGGGAGCTGTTTTTT.

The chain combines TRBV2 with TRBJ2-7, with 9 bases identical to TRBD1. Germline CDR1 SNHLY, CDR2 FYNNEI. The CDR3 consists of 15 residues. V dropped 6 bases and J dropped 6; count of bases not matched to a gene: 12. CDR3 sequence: CASSGQGPGIGEQYF. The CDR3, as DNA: TGTGCCAGCAGCGGACAGGGGCCCGGCATCGGCGAGCAGTACTTC.

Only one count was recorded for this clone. As DNA, the CDR3 is TGTGCCATCACCGACGAGGGACTGTTAAACACCGGGGAGCTGTTTTTT. Amino acids: CAITDEGLLNTGELFF. This chain connects TRBV10-3 to TRBJ2-2, with a weak D call TRBD2 (6 bases). The CDR3 is 16 amino acids. Germline V CDR1 and CDR2: ENHRY, SYGVKD. The ends were cut back, 7 bases at V and 2 bases at J, with 17 bases in the middle.

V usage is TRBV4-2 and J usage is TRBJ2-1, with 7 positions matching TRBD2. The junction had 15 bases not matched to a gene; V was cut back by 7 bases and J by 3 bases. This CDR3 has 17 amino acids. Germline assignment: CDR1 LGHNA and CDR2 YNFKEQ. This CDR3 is CASTSRLVERDYNEQFF. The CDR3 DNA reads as TGTGCCAGCACCTCACGTTTGGTCGAGCGGGACTACAATGAGCAGTTCTTC.